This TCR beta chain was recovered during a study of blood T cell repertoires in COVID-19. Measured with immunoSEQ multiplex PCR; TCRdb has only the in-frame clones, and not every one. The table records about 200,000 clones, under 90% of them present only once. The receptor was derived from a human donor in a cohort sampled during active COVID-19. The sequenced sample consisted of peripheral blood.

Written as DNA, the CDR3 is TGTGCCAGCAGCAACGGTGGTCCATACGAGCAGTACTTC. It yields the protein CASSNGGPYEQYF. The chain carries TRBV7-9 and TRBJ2-7, with D unresolved. CDR3 size: 13 residues. Trimming removed 5 bases from V and 4 bases from J, with 12 bases in between. Germline V gene sequence: CDR1 SEHNR, CDR2 FQNEAQ (reference sequence).